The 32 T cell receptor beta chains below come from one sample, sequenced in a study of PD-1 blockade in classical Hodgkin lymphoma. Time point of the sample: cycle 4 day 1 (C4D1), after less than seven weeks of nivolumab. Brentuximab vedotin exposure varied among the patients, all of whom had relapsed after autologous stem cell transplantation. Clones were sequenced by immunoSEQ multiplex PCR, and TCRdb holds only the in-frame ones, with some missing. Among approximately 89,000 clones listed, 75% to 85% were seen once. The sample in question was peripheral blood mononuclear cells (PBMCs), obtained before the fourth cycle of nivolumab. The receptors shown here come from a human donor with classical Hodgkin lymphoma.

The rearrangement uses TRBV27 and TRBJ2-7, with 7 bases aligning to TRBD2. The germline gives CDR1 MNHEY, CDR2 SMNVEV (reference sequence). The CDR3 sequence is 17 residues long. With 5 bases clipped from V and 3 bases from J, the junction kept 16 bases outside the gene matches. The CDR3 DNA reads TGTGCCAGCAGTCCACGTTTCCAAAGCGGGGCCTTCTACGAGCAGTACTTC. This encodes CASSPRFQSGAFYEQYF.

The CDR3 nucleotides are TGCGCCAGCAGCTTGTCGGGGCAGGTGCAGGGGGCGGGTGAAAAACTGTTTTTT. Its translation: CASSLSGQVQGAGEKLFF. This chain joins TRBV5-1 and TRBJ1-4, with 8 nucleotides matching TRBD1. The V and J ends lost 1 base and 7 bases, in that order; junction bases with no gene match: 15. The CDR3 loop spans 18 amino acids. Germline loops: CDR1 SGHRS, CDR2 YFSETQ.

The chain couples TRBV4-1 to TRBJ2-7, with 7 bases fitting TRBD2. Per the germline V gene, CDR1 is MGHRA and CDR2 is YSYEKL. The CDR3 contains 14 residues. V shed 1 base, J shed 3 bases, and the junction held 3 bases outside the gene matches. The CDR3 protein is CASSQGPSGYEQYF. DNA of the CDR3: TGCGCCAGCAGCCAAGGGCCTAGCGGCTACGAGCAGTACTTC.

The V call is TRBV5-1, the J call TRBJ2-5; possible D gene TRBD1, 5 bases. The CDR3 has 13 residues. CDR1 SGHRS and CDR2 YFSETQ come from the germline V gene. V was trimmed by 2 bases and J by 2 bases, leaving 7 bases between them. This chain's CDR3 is CASSFSGQETQYF. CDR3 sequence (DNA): TGCGCCAGCAGCTTTTCAGGGCAAGAGACCCAGTACTTC.

The CDR3 DNA reads as TGCGCCAGCAGCCAAACGGGACTAGCGGACAATGAGCAGTTCTTC. Its translation: CASSQTGLADNEQFF. The chain combines TRBV4-1 with TRBJ2-1; 11 bases map to TRBD2. Germline CDR1 MGHRA, CDR2 YSYEKL. V lost 2 bases, J lost 5 bases, and 2 bases stayed unmatched. The CDR3 length is 15 residues.

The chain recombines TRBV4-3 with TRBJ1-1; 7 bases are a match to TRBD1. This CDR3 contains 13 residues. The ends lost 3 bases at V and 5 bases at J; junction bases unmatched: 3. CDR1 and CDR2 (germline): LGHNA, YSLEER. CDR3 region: CASSQTGITEAFF. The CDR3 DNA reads TGCGCCAGCAGCCAGACAGGGATTACTGAAGCTTTCTTT.

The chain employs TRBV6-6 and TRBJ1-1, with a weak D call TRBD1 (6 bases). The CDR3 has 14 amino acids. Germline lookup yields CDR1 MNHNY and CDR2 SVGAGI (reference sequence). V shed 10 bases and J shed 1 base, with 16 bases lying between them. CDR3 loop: CATTWGRGNTEAFF. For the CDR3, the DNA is TGTGCCACCACCTGGGGGCGGGGGAACACTGAAGCTTTCTTT.

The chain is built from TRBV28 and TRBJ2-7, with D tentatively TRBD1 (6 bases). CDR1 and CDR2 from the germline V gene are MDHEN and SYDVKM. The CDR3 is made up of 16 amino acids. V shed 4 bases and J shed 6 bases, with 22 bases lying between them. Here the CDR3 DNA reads TGTGCCAGCAGTTCTTTTAGACAGAGTTCAGGGGTCGAGCAGTACTTC. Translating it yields CASSSFRQSSGVEQYF.

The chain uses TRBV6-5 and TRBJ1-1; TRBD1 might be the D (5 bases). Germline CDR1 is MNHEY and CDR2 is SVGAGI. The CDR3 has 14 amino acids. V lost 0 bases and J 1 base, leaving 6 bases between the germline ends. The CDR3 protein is CASSYSGTNTEAFF. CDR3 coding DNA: TGTGCCAGCAGTTACTCTGGGACGAACACTGAAGCTTTCTTT.

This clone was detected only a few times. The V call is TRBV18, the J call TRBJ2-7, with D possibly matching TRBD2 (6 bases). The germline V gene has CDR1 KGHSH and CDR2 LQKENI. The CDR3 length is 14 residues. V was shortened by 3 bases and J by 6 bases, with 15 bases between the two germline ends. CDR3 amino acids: CASSPGGRGSEQYF. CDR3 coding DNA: TGTGCCAGCTCACCCGGGGGTCGGGGATCCGAGCAGTACTTC.

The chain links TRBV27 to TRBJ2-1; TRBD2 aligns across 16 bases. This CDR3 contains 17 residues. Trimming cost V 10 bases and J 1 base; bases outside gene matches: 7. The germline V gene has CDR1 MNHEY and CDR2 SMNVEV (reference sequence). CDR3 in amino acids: CATRGLAGGGSYNEQFF. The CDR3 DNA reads TGTGCCACCCGGGGACTAGCGGGAGGGGGTTCCTACAATGAGCAGTTCTTC.

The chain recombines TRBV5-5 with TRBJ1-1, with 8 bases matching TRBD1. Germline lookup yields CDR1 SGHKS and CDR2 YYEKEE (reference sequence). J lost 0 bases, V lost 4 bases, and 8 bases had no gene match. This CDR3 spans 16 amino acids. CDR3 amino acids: CASSLPTGAMNTEAFF. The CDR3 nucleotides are TGTGCCAGCAGCCTCCCGACAGGGGCCATGAACACTGAAGCTTTCTTT.

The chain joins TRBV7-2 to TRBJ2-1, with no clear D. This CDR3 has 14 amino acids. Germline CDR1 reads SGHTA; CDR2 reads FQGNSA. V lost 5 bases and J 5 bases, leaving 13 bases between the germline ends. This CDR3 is CASSPSGGHNEQFF. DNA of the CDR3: TGTGCCAGCAGCCCGTCGGGCGGTCACAATGAGCAGTTCTTC.

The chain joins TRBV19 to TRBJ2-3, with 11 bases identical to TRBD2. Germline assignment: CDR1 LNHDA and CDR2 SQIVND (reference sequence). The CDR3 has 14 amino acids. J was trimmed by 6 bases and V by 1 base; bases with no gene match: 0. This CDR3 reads CASSIGLAGDTQYF. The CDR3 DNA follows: TGTGCCAGTAGTATAGGACTAGCGGGGGATACGCAGTATTTT.

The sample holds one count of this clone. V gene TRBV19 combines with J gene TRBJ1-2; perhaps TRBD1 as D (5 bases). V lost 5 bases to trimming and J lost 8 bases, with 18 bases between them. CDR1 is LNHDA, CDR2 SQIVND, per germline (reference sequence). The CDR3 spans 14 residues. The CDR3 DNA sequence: TGTGCCAGTAGTTTTCCGGGGACCACGAGGGGCTACACCTTC. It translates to CASSFPGTTRGYTF.

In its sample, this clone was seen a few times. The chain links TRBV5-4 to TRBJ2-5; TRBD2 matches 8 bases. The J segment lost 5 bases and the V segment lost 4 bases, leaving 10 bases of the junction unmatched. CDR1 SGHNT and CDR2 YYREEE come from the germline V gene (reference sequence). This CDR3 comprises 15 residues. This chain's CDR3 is CASSVSGSVLETQYF. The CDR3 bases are TGTGCCAGCAGCGTCAGCGGGAGTGTTCTTGAGACCCAGTACTTC.

The CDR3 here is CASSQDVAVYNEQFF. The CDR3 DNA follows: TGTGCCAGCAGCCAAGATGTGGCTGTCTACAATGAGCAGTTCTTC. V and J are TRBV14 and TRBJ2-1; D gene unclear. V was shortened by 0 bases and J by 3 bases, with 9 bases between the two germline ends. The germline gives CDR1 SGHDN, CDR2 FVKESK. CDR3 size: 15 residues.

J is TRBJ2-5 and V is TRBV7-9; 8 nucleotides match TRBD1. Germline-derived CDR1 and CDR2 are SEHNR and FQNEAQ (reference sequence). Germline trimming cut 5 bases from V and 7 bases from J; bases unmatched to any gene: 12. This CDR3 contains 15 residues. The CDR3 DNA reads TGTGCCAGCAGCCACGGACAGGGTCCACAGGGGACCCAGTACTTC. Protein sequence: CASSHGQGPQGTQYF.

The CDR3 DNA follows: TGTGCCACCAGCAGAGATTTGACTAGCGTTGGGGGGACCCAGTACTTC. This gives the protein CATSRDLTSVGGTQYF. V is TRBV15 and J is TRBJ2-5, with 8 nucleotides matching TRBD2. Germline V gene lookup returns CDR1 LNHNV and CDR2 YYDKDF (reference sequence). This CDR3 spans 16 amino acids. After removal of 0 bases from V and 7 bases from J, the junction contained 10 bases not matched to a gene. Together with reference TRBV15 and TRBJ2-5, the CDR3 gives the full variable domain: DAMVIQNPRYQVTQFGKPVTLSCSQTLNHNVMYWYQQKSSQAPKLLFHYYDKDFNNEADTPDNFQSRRPNTSFCFLDIRSPGLGDTAMYLCATSRDLTSVGGTQYFGPGTRLLVL.

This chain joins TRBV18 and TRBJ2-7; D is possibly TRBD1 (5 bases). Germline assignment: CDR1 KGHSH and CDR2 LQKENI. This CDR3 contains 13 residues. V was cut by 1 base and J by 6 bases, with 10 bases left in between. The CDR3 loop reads CASSPQGVGEQYF. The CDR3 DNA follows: TGTGCCAGCTCACCACAAGGGGTAGGCGAGCAGTACTTC.

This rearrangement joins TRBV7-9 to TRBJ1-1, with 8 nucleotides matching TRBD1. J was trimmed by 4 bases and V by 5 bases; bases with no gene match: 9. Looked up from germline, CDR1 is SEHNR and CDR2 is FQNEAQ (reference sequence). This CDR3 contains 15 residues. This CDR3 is CASSPDRVARTEAFF. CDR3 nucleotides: TGTGCCAGCAGCCCGGACAGGGTTGCGCGCACTGAAGCTTTCTTT.

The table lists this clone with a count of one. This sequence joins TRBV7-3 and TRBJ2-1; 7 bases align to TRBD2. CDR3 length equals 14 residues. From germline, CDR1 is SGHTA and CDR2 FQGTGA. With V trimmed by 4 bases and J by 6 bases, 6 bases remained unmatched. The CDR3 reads CASSSTRLANEQFF. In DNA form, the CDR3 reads TGTGCCAGCAGCTCCACCCGACTAGCCAATGAGCAGTTCTTC.

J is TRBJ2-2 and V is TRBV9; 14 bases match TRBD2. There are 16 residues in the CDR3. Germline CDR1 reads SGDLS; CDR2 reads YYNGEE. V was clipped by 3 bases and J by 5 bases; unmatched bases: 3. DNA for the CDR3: TGTGCCAGCAGCGGGGGACTAGCGGGAGTTACCGGGGAGCTGTTTTTT. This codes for CASSGGLAGVTGELFF.

Here the CDR3 reads CASSYRQYNEQFF. As DNA, the CDR3 is TGTGCCAGCAGTTATCGGCAGTACAATGAGCAGTTCTTC. This rearrangement joins TRBV6-5 to TRBJ2-1; no reliable D call. CDR3 length equals 13 residues. Germline V lookup: CDR1 MNHEY, CDR2 SVGAGI. V gave up 3 bases and J gave up 4 bases, with 7 bases separating them.

The CDR3 sequence: CASSYTGSTDTQYF. CDR3 coding DNA: TGTGCCAGCAGTTATACAGGGAGCACAGATACGCAGTATTTT. The rearrangement uses TRBV2 and TRBJ2-3; D might be TRBD1 (6 bases). The CDR3 consists of 14 residues. CDR1 and CDR2 from the germline V gene are SNHLY and FYNNEI. Trimming removed 5 bases at V and 0 bases at J, with 9 bases between. The entire variable domain, with the rest obtained from reference TRBV2 and TRBJ2-3, is as follows: EPEVTQTPSHQVTQMGQEVILRCVPISNHLYFYWYRQILGQKVEFLVSFYNNEISEKSEIFDDQFSVERPDGSNFTLKIRSTKLEDSAMYFCASSYTGSTDTQYFGPGTRLTVL.

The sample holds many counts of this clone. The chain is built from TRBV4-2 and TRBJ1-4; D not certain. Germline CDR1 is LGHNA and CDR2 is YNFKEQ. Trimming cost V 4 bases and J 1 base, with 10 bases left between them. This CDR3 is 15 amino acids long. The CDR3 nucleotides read TGTGCCAGCAGCCGGAGGTCGGGAACTAATGAAAAACTGTTTTTT. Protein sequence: CASSRRSGTNEKLFF.

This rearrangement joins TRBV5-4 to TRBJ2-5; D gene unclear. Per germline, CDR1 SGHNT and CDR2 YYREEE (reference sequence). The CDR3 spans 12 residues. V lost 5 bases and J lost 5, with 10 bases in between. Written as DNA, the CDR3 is TGTGCCAGCAGAGGGCTGGGTGAGACCCAGTACTTC. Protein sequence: CASRGLGETQYF.

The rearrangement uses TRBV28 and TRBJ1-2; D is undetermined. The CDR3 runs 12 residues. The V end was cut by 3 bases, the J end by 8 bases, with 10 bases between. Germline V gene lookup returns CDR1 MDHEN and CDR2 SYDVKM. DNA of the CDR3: TGTGCCAGCAGTTTGGGCAGTCGAGGCTACACCTTC. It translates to CASSLGSRGYTF.

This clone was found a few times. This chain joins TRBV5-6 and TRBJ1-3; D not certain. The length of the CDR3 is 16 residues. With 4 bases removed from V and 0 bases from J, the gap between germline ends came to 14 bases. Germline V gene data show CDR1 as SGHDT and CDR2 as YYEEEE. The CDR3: CASSHPNDPSGNTIYF. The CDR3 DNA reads TGTGCCAGCAGCCACCCCAATGACCCCTCTGGAAACACCATATATTTT.

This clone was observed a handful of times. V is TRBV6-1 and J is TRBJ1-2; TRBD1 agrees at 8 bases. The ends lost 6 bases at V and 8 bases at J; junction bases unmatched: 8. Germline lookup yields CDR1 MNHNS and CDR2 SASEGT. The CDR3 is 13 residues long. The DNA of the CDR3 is TGTGCCAGCAGCTTCGGACAGGGAAAAGGCTACACCTTC. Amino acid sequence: CASSFGQGKGYTF.

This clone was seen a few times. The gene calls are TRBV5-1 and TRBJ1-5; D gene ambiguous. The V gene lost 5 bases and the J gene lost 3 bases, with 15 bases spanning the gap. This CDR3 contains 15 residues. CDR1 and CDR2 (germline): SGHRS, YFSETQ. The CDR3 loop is CASSSEGGTNQPQHF. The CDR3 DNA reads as TGCGCCAGCAGTTCGGAGGGCGGAACCAATCAGCCCCAGCATTTT.

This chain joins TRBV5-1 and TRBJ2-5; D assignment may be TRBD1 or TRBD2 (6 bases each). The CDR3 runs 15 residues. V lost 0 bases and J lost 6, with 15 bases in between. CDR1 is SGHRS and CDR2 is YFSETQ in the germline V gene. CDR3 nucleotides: TGCGCCAGCAGCTTGGTTGGGGGGCGCGAAAAGACCCAGTACTTC. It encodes CASSLVGGREKTQYF.